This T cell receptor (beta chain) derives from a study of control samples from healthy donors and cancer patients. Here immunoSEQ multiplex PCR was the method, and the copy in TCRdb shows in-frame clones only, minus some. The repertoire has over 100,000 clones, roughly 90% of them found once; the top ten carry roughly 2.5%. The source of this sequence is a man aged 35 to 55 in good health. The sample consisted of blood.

This CDR3 reads CAATQGRSWNEKLFF. The CDR3 nucleotides read TGTGCCGCGACGCAGGGGCGTAGTTGGAATGAAAAACTGTTTTTT. The rearrangement links TRBV6-5 to TRBJ1-4; the D gene is possibly TRBD1 (6 bases). The germline V gene has CDR1 MNHEY and CDR2 SVGAGI. Trimming left V 11 bases short and J 5 bases short, with 21 bases between. The CDR3 spans 15 residues.